The sequence of this T cell receptor (beta chain) was determined in a study of shared clonotypes between healthy human individuals. The method was immunoSEQ multiplex PCR; TCRdb's version includes in-frame clones alone and lacks a portion of them. The sample records about 480,000 clones, 79% being singletons. The donor cohort consisted entirely of Caucasian adults residing in Nashville, Tennessee. The CDR3 spans 14 residues. Germline values: CDR1 LNHDA, CDR2 SQIVND (reference sequence). With 2 bases clipped from V and 2 bases from J, the junction kept 2 bases outside the gene matches. Material for sequencing was PBMCs. This clonotype originated in a woman aged 40-49 years in good health. Some clones in this sample may be carry-over from other donors' samples. The chain couples TRBV19 to TRBJ2-5; 7 positions agree with TRBD2. The CDR3 here is CASSITSAQETQYF. CDR3 nucleotide sequence: TGTGCCAGTAGTATAACTAGCGCTCAAGAGACCCAGTACTTC.